These T cell receptor beta chains were read from a single sample in a study of blood T cell repertoires in COVID-19. The assay was immunoSEQ multiplex PCR, and TCRdb's table has in-frame clones only and misses some. Counted here are approximately 200,000 clones, roughly 80% occurring once; the ten biggest clones make up under 12%. Material for sequencing was peripheral blood. The receptors stem from a woman aged 80 or over with COVID-19, enrolled during active disease. CDR3s include the opening cysteine and the closing phenylalanine or tryptophan. D genes are given only for firm matches. Where a row states a size, it is once, few, many or the class of an expanded clone; other rows omit it.

TRBD2,NA,TRBV14,TRBJ2-5,TGTGCCAGCAGCCGCCCAGGGACTACGGGGACCCAGTACTTC,CASSRPGTTGTQYF
NA,NA,TRBV30,TRBJ2-1,TGTGCCTGGAGTAGGGACTGGGGTGAGCAGTTCTTC,CAWSRDWGEQFF
TRBD1,NA,TRBV5-4,TRBJ1-1,TGTGCCAGCAGCCCCGGGACAGGGGGTAACATGAACACTGAAGCTTTCTTT,CASSPGTGGNMNTEAFF
NA,NA,TRBV9,TRBJ1-2,TGTGCCAGCAGCGTAGCTGGTCAGGGAACGCACTATGGCTACACCTTC,CASSVAGQGTHYGYTF
TRBD1,once,TRBV4-2,TRBJ2-7,TGTGCCAGCAGCCGGACAGGGGGGCCCTACGAGCAGTACTTC,CASSRTGGPYEQYF
TRBD1,NA,TRBV28,TRBJ1-2,TGTGCCAGCAGAACGGGGACAGGGAACTATGGCTACACCTTC,CASRTGTGNYGYTF
TRBD2,NA,TRBV6-4,TRBJ2-3,TGTGCCAGCAGTATAGGGACTAGCCCCACAGATACGCAGTATTTT,CASSIGTSPTDTQYF
NA,NA,TRBV5-6,TRBJ1-4,TGTGCCAGCAGCTTGGGTCGTGCAACTAATGAAAAACTGTTTTTT,CASSLGRATNEKLFF
TRBD2,once,TRBV5-4,TRBJ2-5,TGTGCCAGCAGCTTTAACCCTAGCGGACAAGAGACCCAGTACTTC,CASSFNPSGQETQYF
NA,once,TRBV19,TRBJ2-1,TGTGCCAGTCGATATCCCGGGACAACGAGCTCCTACAATGAGCAGTTCTTC,CASRYPGTTSSYNEQFF
NA,NA,TRBV4-1,TRBJ1-2,TGCGCCAGCAGCCCCTTCCGGACATCTAACTATGGCTACACCTTC,CASSPFRTSNYGYTF
TRBD1,NA,TRBV5-6,TRBJ2-5,TGTGCCAGCAGCAAGGGGACAGCCCAAGAGACCCAGTACTTC,CASSKGTAQETQYF
NA,NA,TRBV19,TRBJ1-5,TGTGCCAGTCATGGGGGGTATGGCAATCAGCCCCAGCATTTT,CASHGGYGNQPQHF
TRBD1,NA,TRBV28,TRBJ1-2,TGTGCCAGCACCTCAGGACAGGCCAGCTATGGCTACACCTTC,CASTSGQASYGYTF
NA,NA,TRBV2,TRBJ1-2,TGTGCCAGCAGTGACAGGAGAAGGGAGGGCTACACCTTC,CASSDRRREGYTF
NA,once,TRBV3-1/TRBV3-2,TRBJ1-1,TGTGCCAGCAGCCAAACAGGTCACACTGAAGCTTTCTTT,CASSQTGHTEAFF
TRBD1,once,TRBV18,TRBJ1-5,TGTGCCAGCTCACCGCCTGGACAGGGCAGGAATCAGCCCCAGCATTTT,CASSPPGQGRNQPQHF
NA,NA,TRBV7-8,TRBJ2-1,TGTGCCAGCAGCCGAGGGGGGCGGTACAATGAGCAGTTCTTC,CASSRGGRYNEQFF
NA,NA,TRBV5-1,TRBJ1-1,TGCGCCAGCAGCCTACAGGAGAACACTGAAGCTTTCTTT,CASSLQENTEAFF
NA,NA,TRBV18,TRBJ1-6,TGTGCCAGCTCAGGCGCCGGTAGCATTAATTCACCCCTCCACTTT,CASSGAGSINSPLHF
TRBD1,NA,TRBV11-2,TRBJ1-2,TGTGCCAGCAGCTCCGGACAGGGACACTATGGCTACACCTTC,CASSSGQGHYGYTF
NA,NA,TRBV5-1,TRBJ2-5,TGCGCCAGCAGCTGGACCCTAGATACAGGGAGACAGACCCAGTACTTC,CASSWTLDTGRQTQYF
TRBD1,once,TRBV5-1,TRBJ1-2,TGCGCCAGCAGCGTTCCGGGACAGGGAAGCGGCTACACCTTC,CASSVPGQGSGYTF
NA,NA,TRBV5-1,TRBJ2-5,TGCGCCAGCAGCAGGAGCCCTGAACAAGAGACCCAGTACTTC,CASSRSPEQETQYF
NA,NA,TRBV15,TRBJ2-1,TGTGCCACCAGCAAGGATGTAGGGGCCCTATACAATGAGCAGTTCTTC,CATSKDVGALYNEQFF
NA,few,TRBV28,TRBJ1-3,TGTGCCAGCAGTTCCCGTTGGACTCTTGGAAACACCATATATTTT,CASSSRWTLGNTIYF
TRBD2,NA,TRBV20-1,TRBJ2-1,TGCAGTGCTAGTTCTAGCGGGGGGGCGTGGGAGCAGTTCTTC,CSASSSGGAWEQFF
NA,once,TRBV19,TRBJ2-2,TGTGCCAGTAGTATAGATTACGCGGGGGCCCACACCGGGGAGCTGTTTTTT,CASSIDYAGAHTGELFF
TRBD1,once,TRBV19,TRBJ1-2,TGTGCCAGTAGACCTTCGGGGGACAGGGGGCATGGCTACACCTTC,CASRPSGDRGHGYTF
TRBD2,NA,TRBV19,TRBJ2-1,TGTGCCAGTAGTATGGGTAGCGGGGTTTGGAATGAGCAGTTCTTC,CASSMGSGVWNEQFF
TRBD2,NA,TRBV7-3,TRBJ2-1,TGTGCCAGCAGCCCCCGGGGTTTAGCGGGGGGGGGTGAGCAGTTCTTC,CASSPRGLAGGGEQFF
NA,NA,TRBV28,TRBJ1-2,TGTGCCAGCATTCCAATGGGCGGAGGATGGGGCTACACCTTC,CASIPMGGGWGYTF
NA,NA,TRBV2,TRBJ1-2,TGTGCCAGCACGCTCCTGGCCGACTCTCCCTATGGCTACACCTTC,CASTLLADSPYGYTF
NA,NA,TRBV2,TRBJ2-5,TGTGCCAGCAGTACCCCCCTTTCTTCTAATCAAGAGACCCAGTACTTC,CASSTPLSSNQETQYF
NA,NA,TRBV7-9,TRBJ2-7,TGTGCCAGCAGCGTCCCGGGTTACTCCTACGAGCAGTACTTC,CASSVPGYSYEQYF
NA,NA,TRBV3-1/TRBV3-2,TRBJ1-1,TGTGCCAGCAGCCAAACGGTGAACACTGAAGCTTTCTTT,CASSQTVNTEAFF
TRBD1,NA,TRBV28,TRBJ1-5,TGTGCCAGTTTCCCGGGACAGGGGATTTATAGCAATCAGCCCCAGCATTTT,CASFPGQGIYSNQPQHF
NA,NA,TRBV7-9,TRBJ1-2,TGTGCCAGCCGTGGAGCACAGGGTTATGGCTACACCTTC,CASRGAQGYGYTF
NA,NA,TRBV28,TRBJ1-4,TGTGCCAGCAGTTTACGCCTATCCACAAAACTGTTTTTT,CASSLRLSTKLFF
NA,NA,TRBV6-5,TRBJ1-6,TGTGCCAGCAGTTACTTTAACAATGCGGTTTCACCCCTCCACTTT,CASSYFNNAVSPLHF
NA,NA,TRBV4-1,TRBJ2-5,TGCGCCAGCAGCCCTACAGGGTTTCGTGGAGAGACCCAGTACTTC,CASSPTGFRGETQYF
NA,NA,TRBV7-9,TRBJ1-3,TGTGCCAGCAGCTTAGACGGGGGTGACACCATATATTTT,CASSLDGGDTIYF
NA,NA,TRBV9,TRBJ2-2,TGTGCCAGCAGCGCCCGGGACTCTGACACCGGGGAGCTGTTTTTT,CASSARDSDTGELFF
TRBD1,NA,TRBV28,TRBJ2-7,TGTGCCAGCAGGACACGGACAGGGGCCGACCTAACCTACGAGCAGTACTTC,CASRTRTGADLTYEQYF
NA,NA,TRBV7-2,TRBJ1-5,TGTGCCAGCAGCTCGCAGGGCGCCCTCAATCAGCCCCAGCATTTT,CASSSQGALNQPQHF
NA,NA,TRBV6-5,TRBJ1-1,TGTGCCAGCCGGGGATCGGGTGTGAACACTGAAGCTTTCTTT,CASRGSGVNTEAFF
TRBD2,NA,TRBV3-1/TRBV3-2,TRBJ2-5,TGTGCCAGCAGCGGTCTGGGACTAGGAATAAAAGAGACCCAGTACTTC,CASSGLGLGIKETQYF